The 25 T cell receptor beta chains listed next were all sequenced from one sample in a study of OX40 agonist ivuxolimab in advanced cancers. This table comes from immunoSEQ multiplex PCR, and its TCRdb copy is limited to in-frame clones, with some not included. This sample carries tens of thousands of clones, 75% to 90% of them seen once, and the ten largest clones take 36%. The material sequenced was CD4+ or CD8+ T cells sorted from blood, taken in a trial of the OX40 agonist ivuxolimab. The source is an adult with an advanced solid tumor such as melanoma, head and neck, liver or kidney cancer.

The chain employs TRBV4-1 and TRBJ1-4; 8 nucleotides match TRBD1. The CDR3 totals 15 residues. Trimming cost V 1 base and J 8 bases; bases outside gene matches: 6. The germline CDR1 and CDR2 sequences are MGHRA and YSYEKL. The CDR3 DNA reads TGCGCCAGCAGCCAAGGCCTGGACAGGGTCGAAAAACTGTTTTTT. It yields the protein CASSQGLDRVEKLFF.

V usage is TRBV5-1 and J usage is TRBJ2-5, with 13 bases that match TRBD2. Trimming took 2 bases from V and 2 from J; bases not matched to a gene: 3. CDR1 and CDR2 (germline): SGHRS, YFSETQ. CDR3 size: 16 residues. CDR3 bases: TGCGCCAGCAGCTTTAGACTAGCGGGGGGTCAAGAGACCCAGTACTTC. It codes for CASSFRLAGGQETQYF.

This clone was counted only a few times. The chain recombines TRBV6-5 with TRBJ2-3; D unclear. CDR1 MNHEY and CDR2 SVGAGI come from the germline V gene. V gave up 0 bases and J gave up 4 bases, with 5 bases separating them. The CDR3 is 13 amino acids. CDR3 sequence: CASSYSAADTQYF. The CDR3 DNA reads TGTGCCAGCAGTTACTCCGCAGCAGATACGCAGTATTTT.

The rearrangement joins TRBV7-2 to TRBJ2-2, with TRBD2 matching 7 bases. Germline CDR1 SGHTA, CDR2 FQGNSA. The junction had 8 bases not matched to a gene; V was cut back by 0 bases and J by 4 bases. This CDR3 contains 17 residues. The CDR3 region is CASSLALGGRGTGELFF. Here the CDR3 DNA reads TGTGCCAGCAGCTTAGCCCTTGGCGGGAGAGGCACCGGGGAGCTGTTTTTT.

The CDR3 bases are TGTGCCAGCAGCTGGAGGGGTAGAACTAATGAAAAACTGTTTTTT. Protein product: CASSWRGRTNEKLFF. The V and J genes are TRBV5-4 and TRBJ1-4; D possibly corresponds to TRBD1 (5 bases). This CDR3 region has 15 residues. The germline V gene has CDR1 SGHNT and CDR2 YYREEE (reference sequence). V lost 3 bases and J 1 base, leaving 10 bases between the germline ends.

CDR3 nucleotide sequence: TGTGCCAGCAGTCCGACCGGACGGATCAGCAATCAGCCCCAGCATTTT. Translated: CASSPTGRISNQPQHF. The chain joins TRBV27 to TRBJ1-5; unclear D gene. The V end lost 5 bases, the J end lost 1 base, and 15 bases lay between the germline ends. The CDR3 runs 16 residues. Germline V gene sequence: CDR1 MNHEY, CDR2 SMNVEV (reference sequence).

V is TRBV4-1 and J is TRBJ1-1; D is undetermined. From germline, CDR1 is MGHRA and CDR2 YSYEKL. With 8 bases removed from V and 6 bases from J, the gap between germline ends came to 10 bases. The CDR3 covers 11 residues. CDR3 region: CASGTRPEAFF. CDR3 coding DNA: TGCGCCAGCGGTACTCGGCCTGAAGCTTTCTTT.

The V gene is TRBV15, the J gene TRBJ2-7, with a possible D match to TRBD2 (5 bases). The ends were cut back, 4 bases at V and 3 bases at J, with 7 bases in the middle. The CDR3 loop spans 12 amino acids. Per germline, CDR1 LNHNV and CDR2 YYDKDF (reference sequence). The CDR3 sequence: CATSNGDYEQYF. The CDR3 bases are TGTGCCACCAGCAACGGGGACTACGAGCAGTACTTC.

V usage is TRBV7-6 and J usage is TRBJ2-1; TRBD2 matches 8 bases. V gave up 5 bases and J gave up 15 bases; unmatched junction bases: 15. Germline CDR1 SGHVS, CDR2 FNYEAQ. This CDR3 contains 14 residues. CDR3 amino acids: CASSPPGSGARGFF. CDR3 DNA: TGTGCCAGCAGCCCGCCGGGTAGCGGGGCCCGGGGGTTCTTC.

This chain joins TRBV15 and TRBJ2-2, with D tentatively TRBD2 (7 bases). CDR3 length equals 15 residues. Germline loops: CDR1 LNHNV, CDR2 YYDKDF (reference sequence). V was cut by 8 bases and J by 1 base, with 14 bases left in between. The CDR3 is CATGGAEQNTGELFF. For the CDR3, the DNA is TGTGCCACCGGGGGGGCTGAGCAGAACACCGGGGAGCTGTTTTTT.

V and J are TRBV12-5 and TRBJ2-3; tentative D call: TRBD2 (7 bases). This CDR3 comprises 16 residues. Trimming stripped 0 bases from V and 2 bases from J, with 12 bases between. Germline V lookup: CDR1 LGHNT, CDR2 FRNRAP. The CDR3 DNA reads as TGTGCTAGTGGTTTGGTAGGGGGAGGGGACACAGATACGCAGTATTTT. Encoded protein: CASGLVGGGDTDTQYF.

The chain links TRBV6-6 to TRBJ1-5, with 8 bases that match TRBD1. The CDR3 is made up of 15 amino acids. The trim removed 5 bases at V and 2 bases at J, leaving 5 bases unmatched. Germline V lookup: CDR1 MNHNY, CDR2 SVGAGI (reference sequence). CDR3 region: CASSIHRGGNQPQHF. CDR3 sequence (DNA): TGTGCCAGCAGTATCCACAGGGGGGGCAATCAGCCCCAGCATTTT.

The chain carries TRBV7-6 and TRBJ2-7; either TRBD1 or TRBD2 may supply D (5 bases each). Germline V gene lookup returns CDR1 SGHVS and CDR2 FNYEAQ. V dropped 0 bases and J dropped 7 bases, with 19 bases sitting between them. This CDR3 has 16 residues. CDR3 in amino acids: CASSLAGTGPAREQYF. The CDR3 DNA is TGTGCCAGCAGCTTAGCGGGGACCGGACCGGCTAGGGAGCAGTACTTC.

The chain joins TRBV6-1 to TRBJ2-2, with D possibly being TRBD1 or TRBD2 (5 bases each). V lost 1 base and J lost 0, with 9 bases in between. The length of the CDR3 is 16 residues. Germline CDR1 reads MNHNS; CDR2 reads SASEGT. The CDR3 protein is CASSEGWGSNTGELFF. The DNA for the CDR3 is TGTGCCAGCAGTGAAGGGTGGGGGTCGAACACCGGGGAGCTGTTTTTT.

This chain links TRBV5-4 with TRBJ1-1; 7 bases agree with TRBD1. The length of the CDR3 is 14 residues. V was pared by 2 bases and J by 3 bases, with 4 bases of the junction left unmatched. The germline gives CDR1 SGHNT, CDR2 YYREEE (reference sequence). The CDR3 region has the DNA TGTGCCAGCAGCTTCAGGGGGGGGGACACTGAAGCTTTCTTT. It translates to CASSFRGGDTEAFF.

This chain connects TRBV7-9 to TRBJ2-3; unclear D gene. CDR1 is SEHNR, CDR2 FQNEAQ, per germline (reference sequence). Deletions cut 5 bases from V and 7 bases from J, with 10 bases between. CDR3 length: 12 amino acids. The CDR3 DNA reads TGTGCCAGCAGCGAGACACCTTATACGCAGTATTTT. Protein: CASSETPYTQYF.

The chain couples TRBV10-1 to TRBJ2-7, with D unclear. The CDR3 is made up of 15 amino acids. Per germline, CDR1 WNHNN and CDR2 SYGVQD (reference sequence). V lost 0 bases, J lost 1 base, and 10 bases lay in between. The CDR3 DNA reads TGCGCCAGCAGTGAGTCGTCCCTAGTGTCCTACGAGCAGTACTTC. As protein: CASSESSLVSYEQYF.

This clone is large. The rearrangement uses TRBV5-1 and TRBJ2-7; tentative D call: TRBD1 (5 bases). V lost 4 bases and J 3 bases, leaving 11 bases between the germline ends. The CDR3 totals 13 residues. The V gene's germline CDR1 is SGHRS and CDR2 YFSETQ. The CDR3 protein is CASSAPDSYEQYF. CDR3 sequence (DNA): TGCGCCAGCAGCGCCCCCGACAGCTACGAGCAGTACTTC.

The V call is TRBV6-6, the J call TRBJ2-7, with 7 bases fitting TRBD2. Trimming removed 4 bases from V and 3 bases from J; junction bases left unmatched: 3. Per the germline V gene, CDR1 is MNHNY and CDR2 is SVGAGI (reference sequence). This CDR3 contains 13 residues. DNA for the CDR3: TGTGCCAGCAGTTTTCCTAGCGGCTACGAGCAGTACTTC. It translates to CASSFPSGYEQYF.

There are a few counts of this clone. V gene TRBV14 combines with J gene TRBJ1-1; no reliable D call. The CDR3 totals 13 residues. V was trimmed by 4 bases and J by 3 bases, leaving 9 bases between them. Germline-derived CDR1 and CDR2 are SGHDN and FVKESK. This CDR3 is CASSPLGYTEAFF. The CDR3 nucleotides read TGTGCCAGCAGCCCCCTGGGTTACACTGAAGCTTTCTTT. Based on the CDR3 plus reference TRBV14 and TRBJ1-1, the full variable domain is EAGVTQFPSHSVIEKGQTVTLRCDPISGHDNLYWYRRVMGKEIKFLLHFVKESKQDESGMPNNRFLAERTGGTYSTLKVQPAELEDSGVYFCASSPLGYTEAFFGQGTRLTVV.

The chain combines TRBV9 with TRBJ2-2; 8 bases are a match to TRBD2. CDR3 length: 15 amino acids. V trimming: 3 bases; J trimming: 5 bases; junction bases outside the gene matches: 6. The germline V gene encodes CDR1 SGDLS and CDR2 YYNGEE. This CDR3 is CASSGGGPGTGELFF. CDR3 bases: TGTGCCAGCAGCGGCGGGGGGCCGGGGACCGGGGAGCTGTTTTTT.

The CDR3 bases are TGTGCCAGCAGTCGCGACAGGGTGGATGGCTACACCTTC. Translating gives CASSRDRVDGYTF. The rearrangement uses TRBV7-9 and TRBJ1-2; 7 bases are shared with TRBD1. The CDR3 consists of 13 residues. The V and J ends lost 6 bases and 6 bases, in that order; junction bases with no gene match: 7. The germline V gene has CDR1 SEHNR and CDR2 FQNEAQ (reference sequence).

The chain joins TRBV9 to TRBJ2-2, with 11 nucleotides matching TRBD2. With 0 bases clipped from V and 4 bases from J, the junction kept 8 bases outside the gene matches. This CDR3 region has 18 residues. The germline gives CDR1 SGDLS, CDR2 YYNGEE. For the CDR3, the DNA is TGTGCCAGCAGCGTAGAGCAACTAGCGGGAGAGAGCACCGGGGAGCTGTTTTTT. Its protein is CASSVEQLAGESTGELFF.

The V call is TRBV7-3, the J call TRBJ2-3; tentatively, D is TRBD1 or TRBD2 (5 bases each). CDR1 is SGHTA and CDR2 is FQGTGA in the germline V gene. The CDR3 spans 14 residues. The germline V and J ends were trimmed by 5 bases and 1 base, with 10 bases remaining between them. For the CDR3, the DNA is TGTGCCAGCAGCGATGTGGGGGGCACAGATACGCAGTATTTT. It translates to CASSDVGGTDTQYF.

The CDR3 spells CASSYSMGDLGTQYF. Written as DNA, the CDR3 is TGTGCCAGCAGTTACTCGATGGGGGACCTGGGGACCCAGTACTTC. This chain links TRBV6-6 with TRBJ2-5, with D perhaps matching TRBD1 or TRBD2 (5 bases each). Germline V gene lookup returns CDR1 MNHNY and CDR2 SVGAGI (reference sequence). The V and J ends lost 0 bases and 7 bases respectively, with 15 bases between them. The CDR3 totals 15 residues.